This is a list of T cell receptor beta chains from one sample in a study of early T cells in non-severe SARS-CoV-2 infection. One entry per CDR3 protein results from TCRdb running MiXCR on the 5' RACE reads. The repertoire holds approximately 46,000 distinct CDR3 sequences, with 7.5% to 10% as singletons. Sequenced sample: whole blood. Receptors were obtained from an adult who was a healthcare worker with PCR-confirmed SARS-CoV-2 infection or an uninfected control (not recorded which). CDR3s leave out the opening cysteine and the closing phenylalanine or tryptophan.

V,CDR3
TRBV4-1,ASSSPGGRGYT
TRBV6-1,ASSEAAVVSTDTQY
TRBV18,ASSDLQGYNTEAF
TRBV7-2,ASSLVGASQYEQY
TRBV10-2,ASRQGGGQPQH
TRBV28,ASSFSGLSVHNYGYT
TRBV11-2,ASSWGSSGRYEQY
TRBV19,ASSGVGRTDTQY
TRBV9,ASLPGQGSDEQF
TRBV19,ASSARDPILAGGPWTYNEQF
TRBV25-1,ASSETGAVQKQY
TRBV11-2,ASSETGATTYEQY
TRBV6-6,ASSYFGATNEKLF
TRBV3-1,ASSQAGLEGYEQY
TRBV5-1,ASSLALKSTDTQY
TRBV12-3/TRBV12-4,ASSASGGGTDTQY
TRBV5-4,ASSLGNRQTQY
TRBV20-1,SASRGSTDEAF
TRBV24-1,ATSPGTGSGKTQY
TRBV27,ASSNRGQGVYEQY
TRBV6-5,ASKTGSFGYT
TRBV7-8,ASSLRSSTDTQY
TRBV3-1,ASTLGLSGAGVETQY
TRBV2,ASGGLAGTEAF
TRBV20-1,SATGGANYGYT
TRBV12-3/TRBV12-4,ASRPSRTEAF
TRBV6-2/TRBV6-3,ASRKYRGMNTEAF
TRBV29-1,SVEAGPGREQY
TRBV7-9,ASSTKTSGDRYEQF
TRBV19,ASSMRGRGANVLT
TRBV7-2,ASSLALSSTGELF
TRBV25-1,ASSTGHWTDSTDTQY
TRBV28,ASSLWTGGIPEAF
TRBV15,ATSRDPTGVQPQH
TRBV7-2,ASSWVGGQDYNSPLH
TRBV6-5,ASSPQGRYGYT
TRBV10-3,AISAVGRRAETQY
TRBV2,ASRDRQGGYNEQF
TRBV27,ASTQLGKAYEKLF
TRBV20-1,SASRAAHSYEQY
TRBV11-2,ASSLVMLNSPLH
TRBV28,ASRATGGVYTEAF
TRBV29-1,SVEGAGRSYGYT
TRBV6-2/TRBV6-3,ASRGTSKPQH
TRBV19,ASSIGQGPTDTQY
TRBV7-9,ASSSRGTETGELF
TRBV7-2,ASSFAGLGNEQF
TRBV20-1,SARDWLAGRNPVRDTQY
TRBV6-4,ASSTGTGNEQF
TRBV12-5,ASGPQGSVTYSNQPQH
TRBV15,ATSRGLGSGELF
TRBV12-3/TRBV12-4,ASSLSGRSLTDTQY
TRBV4-3,ASSQDYRANYGYT
TRBV28,ASRYTPGHSNTEAF
TRBV9,ASSRRFTGSSFLSDTEAF
TRBV4-3,ASSQEGQMGYNEQF
TRBV19,ASSIGTGVSYEQY
TRBV12-3/TRBV12-4,ASSPPWYNEQF
TRBV29-1,SVQTGGANQPQH
TRBV7-2,ASSLRPPGTDTQY